Following are 5 T cell receptor beta chains from one sample sequenced in a study of blood T cell repertoires in COVID-19. Assay used: immunoSEQ multiplex PCR; TCRdb lists only in-frame clones, some missing. Among some 130,000 clones listed, about 80% were seen once. What was sequenced was peripheral blood. These receptors all stem from a human donor in a cohort sampled during active COVID-19.

The CDR3 nucleotides are TGCGCCAGCAGCACAGGACAGGCTATCTCTGGAAACACCATATATTTT. It codes for CASSTGQAISGNTIYF. The V and J genes are TRBV5-1 and TRBJ1-3, with 7 bases aligning to TRBD1. The germline CDR1 and CDR2 sequences are SGHRS and YFSETQ. This CDR3 comprises 16 residues. J gave up 0 bases and V 4 bases, and 7 bases lay outside the gene matches. The full variable domain, with the rest looked up from reference TRBV5-1 and TRBJ1-3, is KAGVTQTPRYLIKTRGQQVTLSCSPISGHRSVSWYQQTPGQGLQFLFEYFSETQRNKGNFPGRFSGRQFSNSRSEMNVSTLELGDSALYLCASSTGQAISGNTIYFGEGSWLTVV.

The J gene is TRBJ1-2, the V gene TRBV19, with D perhaps TRBD1 (6 bases). The CDR3 has 12 amino acids. CDR1 LNHDA and CDR2 SQIVND come from the germline V gene (reference sequence). V was clipped by 7 bases and J by 8 bases, with 14 bases between them. CDR3 nucleotides: TGTGCCAGTAAGGTACAGGGCCACGGCTACACCTTC. Encoded protein: CASKVQGHGYTF.

Worth noting for this clone: The same CDR3 can be traced to other DNA sequences in this sample. The genes are TRBV11-3 and TRBJ2-5, with TRBD1 identical over 7 bases. The germline V gene has CDR1 SGHNT and CDR2 YENEEA. The CDR3 is 13 residues long. V lost 5 bases and J lost 2; bases outside the gene matches: 2. The CDR3 nucleotides are TGTGCCAGCAGCCCGGGACAGCAAGAGACCCAGTACTTC. This codes for CASSPGQQETQYF. Variable domain in full (rest from reference TRBV11-3 and TRBJ2-5): EAGVVQSPRYKIIEKKQPVAFWCNPISGHNTLYWYLQNLGQGPELLIRYENEEAVDDSQLPKDRFSAERLKGVDSTLKIQPAELGDSAVYLCASSPGQQETQYFGPGTRLLVL.

V usage is TRBV7-9 and J usage is TRBJ2-7, with 7 bases identical to TRBD1. The CDR3 consists of 13 residues. The trim removed 7 bases at V and 9 bases at J, leaving 12 bases unmatched. Per germline, CDR1 SEHNR and CDR2 FQNEAQ (reference sequence). The CDR3 loop reads CASTKVRGSRQYF. Written as DNA, the CDR3 is TGTGCCAGCACCAAAGTCAGGGGGAGTAGGCAGTACTTC.

The gene calls are TRBV6-5 and TRBJ2-7, with TRBD1 as a possible D gene (6 bases). The CDR3 consists of 14 residues. The V end lost 6 bases, the J end lost 2 bases, and 14 bases lay between the germline ends. Germline V gene lookup returns CDR1 MNHEY and CDR2 SVGAGI. DNA of the CDR3: TGTGCCAGCAGGGATGGACAGTCCGCCTACGAGCAGTACTTC. Protein sequence: CASRDGQSAYEQYF.